The clone carrying this T cell receptor (beta chain) occurred a few times. Its target is not known. This sample is part of a study of blood T cells in healthy people across ages. A J-beta primer mix and a sample-barcoded 5' primer were used in a second PCR of roughly 7 to 12 cycles. From the 5' RACE reads, TCRdb called clonotypes with MiXCR, one entry per CDR3 protein. The sample carries hundreds of thousands of distinct CDR3 sequences, approximately 30% recorded once. Researchers isolated at least 6.5 million PBMCs per sample. Study-wide findings and caveats: There were more naive CD4+ cells and higher diversity in long-lived donors than in aged donors.

V was pared by 4 bases and J by 1 base, with 12 bases between. Germline CDR1 and CDR2: SGHRS and YFSETQ. This CDR3 region has 15 residues. The V gene is TRBV5-1, the J gene TRBJ1-5; D is ambiguous. Sequencing used blood. The sequence was obtained from a woman older than 75 in good health. The CDR3 sequence: CASSVNAGSNQPQHF. CDR3 in DNA: TGCGCCAGCAGCGTAAATGCGGGGAGCAATCAGCCCCAGCATTTT.